This passage covers 14 T cell receptor beta chains from one sample sequenced in a study of blood T cell repertoires in COVID-19. Generated by immunoSEQ multiplex PCR, the TCRdb table keeps only in-frame clones and is missing some. The sample has 65,000 to 70,000 clones, 85% to 90% seen once. Sequencing was performed on peripheral blood. The receptors derive from an elderly man with acute or convalescent COVID-19.

The V call is TRBV30, the J call TRBJ2-7; D remains unclear. Germline CDR1 reads GTSNPN; CDR2 reads SVGIG (reference sequence). V gave up 0 bases and J gave up 7 bases, with 19 bases separating them. The CDR3 consists of 15 residues. The CDR3 here is CAWSVLSPLSREQYF. The CDR3 DNA follows: TGTGCCTGGAGTGTACTGTCCCCCCTTTCCCGGGAGCAGTACTTC.

The sample holds a few counts of this clone. The gene calls are TRBV6-5 and TRBJ1-5; 8 nucleotides align to TRBD1. The V gene's germline CDR1 is MNHEY and CDR2 SVGAGI. There are 15 residues in the CDR3. CDR3 residues: CVTQGAGGSNQPQHF. CDR3 bases: TGTGTAACTCAGGGGGCAGGCGGTAGCAATCAGCCCCAGCATTTT.

This clone was observed a single time. The chain combines TRBV11-2 with TRBJ2-5, with TRBD2 matching 9 bases. This CDR3 region has 18 residues. V lost 4 bases to trimming and J lost 4 bases; unmatched junction nucleotides: 16. Germline values: CDR1 SGHAT, CDR2 FQNNGV. The CDR3 region is CASSSIPGTSSSAETQYF. DNA of the CDR3: TGTGCCAGCAGCTCAATCCCCGGGACTAGCTCCAGTGCAGAGACCCAGTACTTC.

This clone showed up just a few times. The chain combines TRBV9 with TRBJ1-1, with TRBD1 matching 9 bases. This CDR3 is 14 amino acids long. The germline V gene encodes CDR1 SGDLS and CDR2 YYNGEE. With 3 bases clipped from V and 5 bases from J, the junction kept 5 bases outside the gene matches. The CDR3: CASSAQDRGTEAFF. The DNA of the CDR3 is TGTGCCAGCAGCGCCCAGGACAGGGGAACTGAAGCTTTCTTT.

The chain couples TRBV10-1 to TRBJ2-5, with D possibly being TRBD1 (6 bases). Germline lookup yields CDR1 WNHNN and CDR2 SYGVQD (reference sequence). There are 15 residues in the CDR3. Deletions cut 6 bases from V and 2 bases from J, with 16 bases between. The CDR3, as DNA: TGCGCCAGCAGCGCACAGGGTGTCCGGCAAGAGACCCAGTACTTC. As protein: CASSAQGVRQETQYF.

The chain combines TRBV11-2 with TRBJ1-1; TRBD1 matches at 7 bases. V shed 8 bases, J shed 0 bases, and the junction held 3 bases outside the gene matches. Germline lookup yields CDR1 SGHAT and CDR2 FQNNGV. CDR3 length: 13 amino acids. CDR3 sequence: CASAGQMNTEAFF. In nucleotides, the CDR3 is TGTGCCAGCGCGGGACAGATGAACACTGAAGCTTTCTTT.

The chain employs TRBV4-2 and TRBJ2-2; D is unresolved. Trimming left V 4 bases short and J 9 bases short, with 9 bases between. This CDR3 region has 12 residues. Germline V CDR1 and CDR2: LGHNA, YNFKEQ. CDR3 DNA sequence: TGTGCCAGCAGCCTGTCTGGCCGGGAGCTGTTTTTT. Encoded protein: CASSLSGRELFF.

The gene calls are TRBV11-3 and TRBJ2-1, with TRBD1 identical over 9 bases. Germline loops: CDR1 SGHNT, CDR2 YENEEA. This CDR3 is 17 amino acids long. V trimming: 3 bases; J trimming: 4 bases; junction bases outside the gene matches: 10. DNA of the CDR3: TGTGCCAGCAGCTTCCCCCGGACAGGGGTGATATACAATGAGCAGTTCTTC. It encodes CASSFPRTGVIYNEQFF.

This clone showed up just once. J is TRBJ2-7 and V is TRBV5-4; 12 positions agree with TRBD2. V shed 0 bases and J 6 bases; nucleotides not matched to a gene: 7. CDR1 SGHNT and CDR2 YYREEE come from the germline V gene (reference sequence). This CDR3 comprises 16 residues. In DNA form, the CDR3 reads TGTGCCAGCAGCTTGGGACTAGCGGGAGTTTCCGCCGAGCAGTACTTC. Translation gives CASSLGLAGVSAEQYF.

The chain has TRBV4-2 and TRBJ1-2, with a possible D match to TRBD1 (5 bases). Per germline, CDR1 LGHNA and CDR2 YNFKEQ. V lost 4 bases and J lost 8, with 17 bases in between. This CDR3 comprises 14 residues. The CDR3 bases are TGTGCCAGCAGCCCGAACCTAGGGCAGGGAGGCTACACCTTC. Translating it yields CASSPNLGQGGYTF.

The chain couples TRBV18 to TRBJ2-2, with 10 bases fitting TRBD2. V shed 5 bases, J shed 6 bases, and the junction held 9 bases outside the gene matches. The CDR3 is made up of 16 amino acids. Germline V lookup: CDR1 KGHSH, CDR2 LQKENI. The CDR3 sequence: CASSEAGTSAPGELFF. DNA for the CDR3: TGTGCCAGCTCAGAAGCCGGGACTAGCGCTCCCGGGGAGCTGTTTTTT.

This CDR3 is CAIRNTSSYNSPLHF. The CDR3 region has the DNA TGTGCCATCAGAAACACATCCTCCTATAATTCACCCCTCCACTTT. This chain uses TRBV10-3 with TRBJ1-6; the D is unclear. The CDR3 spans 15 residues. The germline V gene encodes CDR1 ENHRY and CDR2 SYGVKD. Deletions cut 6 bases from V and 0 bases from J, with 9 bases between.

This clone came up a few times. The V call is TRBV6-5, the J call TRBJ2-1; 9 bases are a match to TRBD1. The CDR3 is 15 amino acids. Trimming at V came to 1 base and at J to 9 bases, leaving 7 bases not matched to a gene. Looked up from germline, CDR1 is MNHEY and CDR2 is SVGAGI. This CDR3 is CASSYLTDRGSEQFF. For the CDR3, the DNA is TGTGCCAGCAGTTACTTAACCGACAGGGGGAGTGAGCAGTTCTTC.

The chain couples TRBV5-1 to TRBJ1-3; the D is unclear. CDR3 length equals 14 residues. Germline V gene sequence: CDR1 SGHRS, CDR2 YFSETQ. Trimming removed 5 bases at V and 2 bases at J, with 11 bases between. The CDR3 sequence is CASSEGRAGNTIYF. The CDR3 DNA is TGCGCCAGCAGTGAGGGTAGGGCTGGAAACACCATATATTTT.